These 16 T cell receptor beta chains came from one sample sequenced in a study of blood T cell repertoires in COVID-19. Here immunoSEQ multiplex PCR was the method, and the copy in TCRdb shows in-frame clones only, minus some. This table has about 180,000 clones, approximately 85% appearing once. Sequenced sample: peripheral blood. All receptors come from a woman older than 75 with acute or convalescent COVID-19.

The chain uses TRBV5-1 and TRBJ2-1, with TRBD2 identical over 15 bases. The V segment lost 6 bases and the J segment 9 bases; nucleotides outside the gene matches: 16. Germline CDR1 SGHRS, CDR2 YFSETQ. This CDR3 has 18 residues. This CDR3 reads CASTVIPGTSGRRGEQFF. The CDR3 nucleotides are TGCGCCAGCACCGTTATCCCCGGGACTAGCGGGAGGAGGGGTGAGCAGTTCTTC. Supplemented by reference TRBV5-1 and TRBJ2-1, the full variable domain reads KAGVTQTPRYLIKTRGQQVTLSCSPISGHRSVSWYQQTPGQGLQFLFEYFSETQRNKGNFPGRFSGRQFSNSRSEMNVSTLELGDSALYLCASTVIPGTSGRRGEQFFGPGTRLTVL.

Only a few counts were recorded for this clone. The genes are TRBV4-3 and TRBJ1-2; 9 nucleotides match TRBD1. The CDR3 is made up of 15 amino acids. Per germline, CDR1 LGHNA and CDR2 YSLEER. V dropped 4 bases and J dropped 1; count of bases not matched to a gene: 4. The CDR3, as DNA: TGCGCCAGCAGCCCGGACAGGGGCCATAACTATGGCTACACCTTC. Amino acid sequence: CASSPDRGHNYGYTF.

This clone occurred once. CDR3 region: CAGTSSYNEQFF. The DNA of the CDR3 is TGTGCCGGCACAAGCTCCTACAATGAGCAGTTCTTC. The V gene is TRBV18, the J gene TRBJ2-1; no clear D gene. CDR3 size: 12 residues. Germline CDR1 and CDR2: KGHSH and LQKENI. Trimming took 11 bases from V and 0 from J, leaving 8 bases between them.

The CDR3 protein is CASSIDGSFLTNEKLFF. In DNA form, the CDR3 reads TGTGCCAGTAGTATAGATGGCAGTTTCTTAACTAATGAAAAACTGTTTTTT. The chain couples TRBV19 to TRBJ1-4; D is undetermined. Germline-derived CDR1 and CDR2 are LNHDA and SQIVND (reference sequence). Trimming pared 0 bases from V and 1 base from J, leaving 12 bases between. The CDR3 covers 17 residues.

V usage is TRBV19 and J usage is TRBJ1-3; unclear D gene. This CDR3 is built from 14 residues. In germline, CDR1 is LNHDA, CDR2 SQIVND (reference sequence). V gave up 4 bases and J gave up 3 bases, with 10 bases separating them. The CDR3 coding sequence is TGTGCCAGTAGTAACGGAGGAGGTGGAAACACCATATATTTT. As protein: CASSNGGGGNTIYF.

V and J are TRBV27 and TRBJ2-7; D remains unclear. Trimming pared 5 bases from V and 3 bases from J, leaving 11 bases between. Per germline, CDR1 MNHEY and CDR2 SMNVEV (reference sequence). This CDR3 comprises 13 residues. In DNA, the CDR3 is TGTGCCAGCAGTCCCCAGGTTCACTACGAGCAGTACTTC. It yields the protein CASSPQVHYEQYF.

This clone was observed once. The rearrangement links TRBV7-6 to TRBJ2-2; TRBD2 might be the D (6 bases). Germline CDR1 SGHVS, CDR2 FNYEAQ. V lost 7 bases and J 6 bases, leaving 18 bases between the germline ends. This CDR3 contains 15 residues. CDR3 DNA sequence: TGTGCCAGCACCGTGCCTAGCGCGGGTCCCGGGGAGCTGTTTTTT. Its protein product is CASTVPSAGPGELFF. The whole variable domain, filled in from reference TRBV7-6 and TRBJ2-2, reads GAGVSQSPRYKVTKRGQDVALRCDPISGHVSLYWYRQALGQGPEFLTYFNYEAQQDKSGLPNDRFSAERPEGSISTLTIQRTEQRDSAMYRCASTVPSAGPGELFFGEGSRLTVL.

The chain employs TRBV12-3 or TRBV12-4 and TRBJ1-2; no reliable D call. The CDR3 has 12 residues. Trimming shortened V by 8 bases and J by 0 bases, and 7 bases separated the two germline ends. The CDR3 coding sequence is TGTGCCAGCGCGGGGACTAACTATGGCTACACCTTC. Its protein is CASAGTNYGYTF.

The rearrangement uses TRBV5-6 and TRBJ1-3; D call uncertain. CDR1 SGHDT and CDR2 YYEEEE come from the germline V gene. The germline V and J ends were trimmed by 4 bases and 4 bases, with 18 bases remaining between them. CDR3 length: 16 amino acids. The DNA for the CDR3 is TGTGCCAGCAGCCTTGCCACCCAGGTCTCGGGAAACACCATATATTTT. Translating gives CASSLATQVSGNTIYF.

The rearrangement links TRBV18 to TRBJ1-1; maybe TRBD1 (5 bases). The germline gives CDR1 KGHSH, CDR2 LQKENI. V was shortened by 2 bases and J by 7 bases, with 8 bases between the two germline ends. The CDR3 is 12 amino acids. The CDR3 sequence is CASSPSDSEAFF. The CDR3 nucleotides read TGTGCCAGCTCACCATCCGACAGTGAAGCTTTCTTT.

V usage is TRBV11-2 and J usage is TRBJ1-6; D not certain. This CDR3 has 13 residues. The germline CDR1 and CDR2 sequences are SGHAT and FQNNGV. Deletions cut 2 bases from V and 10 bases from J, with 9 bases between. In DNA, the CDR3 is TGTGCCAGCAGCTTACAAACGGGGTCACCCCTCCACTTT. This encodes CASSLQTGSPLHF.

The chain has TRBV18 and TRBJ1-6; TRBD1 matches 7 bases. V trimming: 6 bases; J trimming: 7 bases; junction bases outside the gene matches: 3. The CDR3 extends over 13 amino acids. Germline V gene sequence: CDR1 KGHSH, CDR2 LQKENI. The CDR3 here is CASSGGQNSPLHF. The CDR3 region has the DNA TGTGCCAGCTCGGGGGGACAGAATTCACCCCTCCACTTT.

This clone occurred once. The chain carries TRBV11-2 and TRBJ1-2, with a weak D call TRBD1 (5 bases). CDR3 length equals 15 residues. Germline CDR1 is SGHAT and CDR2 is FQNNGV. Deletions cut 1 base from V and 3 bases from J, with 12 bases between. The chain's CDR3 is CASSLGEGEDYGYTF. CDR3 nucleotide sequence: TGTGCCAGCAGCTTAGGGGAAGGGGAGGACTATGGCTACACCTTC.

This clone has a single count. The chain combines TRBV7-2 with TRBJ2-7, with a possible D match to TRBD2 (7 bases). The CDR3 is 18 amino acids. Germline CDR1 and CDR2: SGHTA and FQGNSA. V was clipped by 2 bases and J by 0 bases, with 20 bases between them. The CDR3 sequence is CASSLRVGGPRFSYEQYF. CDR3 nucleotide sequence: TGTGCCAGCAGCTTACGGGTCGGGGGGCCCCGGTTCTCCTACGAGCAGTACTTC.

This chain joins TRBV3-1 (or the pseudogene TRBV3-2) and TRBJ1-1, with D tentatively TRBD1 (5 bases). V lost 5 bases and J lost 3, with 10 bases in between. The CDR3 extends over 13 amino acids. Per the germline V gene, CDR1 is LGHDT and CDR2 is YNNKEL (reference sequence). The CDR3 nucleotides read TGTGCCAGCAGCTCCACGGGGGACACTGAAGCTTTCTTT. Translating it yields CASSSTGDTEAFF.

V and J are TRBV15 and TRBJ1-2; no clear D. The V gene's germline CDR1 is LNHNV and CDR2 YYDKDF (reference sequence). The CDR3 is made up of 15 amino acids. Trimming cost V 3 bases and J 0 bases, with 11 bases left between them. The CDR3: CATSRPPPANYGYTF. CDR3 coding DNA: TGTGCCACCAGCAGGCCCCCCCCAGCTAACTATGGCTACACCTTC.